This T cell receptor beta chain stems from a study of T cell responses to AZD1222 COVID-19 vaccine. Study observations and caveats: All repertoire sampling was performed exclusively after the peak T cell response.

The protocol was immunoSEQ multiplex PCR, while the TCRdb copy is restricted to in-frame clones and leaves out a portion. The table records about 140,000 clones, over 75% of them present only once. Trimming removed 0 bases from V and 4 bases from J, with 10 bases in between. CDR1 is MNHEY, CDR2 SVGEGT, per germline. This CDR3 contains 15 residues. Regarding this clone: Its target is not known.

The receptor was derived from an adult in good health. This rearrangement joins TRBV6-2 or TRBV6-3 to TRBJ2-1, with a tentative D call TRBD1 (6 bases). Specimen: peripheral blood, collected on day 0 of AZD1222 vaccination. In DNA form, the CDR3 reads TGTGCCAGCAGTTACTCGTGGGGGCAATACAATGAGCAGTTCTTC. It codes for CASSYSWGQYNEQFF.